One and the same sample provided the 29 T cell receptor beta chains below, sequenced in a study of human T cells and chemical hapten exposure. TCRdb recomputed calls from the RACE reads with MiXCR, one row per CDR3 protein. The sample lists more than 300,000 distinct CDR3 sequences; more than 4.5% were seen once. Time point meaning: pre-sensitization, week 0. Treatment specified: therapeutic diphenylcyclopropenone sensitization with weekly scalp DPC. The input for sequencing was whole blood, taken in connection with sensitization to the hapten diphenylcyclopropenone (DPC). The origin of the receptors is a woman between 45 and 60 years old with alopecia areata. Some clones in this sample may be carry-over from other donors' samples.

V is TRBV19 and J is TRBJ1-2; D gene ambiguous. The CDR3 extends over 16 amino acids. Germline V gene sequence: CDR1 LNHDA, CDR2 SQIVND (reference sequence). Trimming cost V 3 bases and J 0 bases, with 14 bases left between them. DNA for the CDR3: TGTGCCAGTAGTATTGGGAGTTCTCCAGCTAACTATGGCTACACCTTC. Protein sequence: CASSIGSSPANYGYTF.

This clonotype was seen only a few times. The chain links TRBV11-3 to TRBJ2-5, with D possibly being TRBD1 (6 bases). This CDR3 spans 14 amino acids. The ends were cut back, 5 bases at V and 1 base at J, with 11 bases in the middle. The V gene's germline CDR1 is SGHNT and CDR2 YENEEA. In nucleotides, the CDR3 is TGTGCCAGCAGCCCGGGACAATCCCAAGAGACCCAGTACTTC. It is translated as CASSPGQSQETQYF.

This clonotype was detected ten times or more. For the CDR3, the DNA is TGTGCCAGCAGCTTTAGTGGACAGGGAGGAGATACGCAGTATTTT. It codes for CASSFSGQGGDTQYF. The chain uses TRBV5-5 and TRBJ2-3, with 8 positions matching TRBD1. The CDR3 runs 15 residues. The germline gives CDR1 SGHKS, CDR2 YYEKEE (reference sequence). V gave up 2 bases and J gave up 5 bases; unmatched junction bases: 7.

In its sample, this clonotype was seen many times. The chain carries TRBV6-2 or TRBV6-3 and TRBJ1-5; no clear D. The CDR3 is made up of 13 amino acids. Germline values: CDR1 MNHEY, CDR2 SVGEGT. V lost 7 bases and J 5 bases, leaving 12 bases between the germline ends. This CDR3 reads CASTPGGYQPQHF. CDR3 DNA sequence: TGTGCCAGCACCCCCGGCGGGTATCAGCCCCAGCATTTT.

This clonotype was observed many times. The chain carries TRBV21-1 and TRBJ2-2. TRBV21-1 is reported as a pseudogene. The CDR3 spans 16 residues. CDR3 bases: TGTGCCAGCAGCAAACGGGGTCCTGGAAACACCGGGGAGCTGTTTTTT. It encodes CASSKRGPGNTGELFF.

CDR3 in DNA: TGTGCCAGCAGTTGGAACCGACACGAAGCCAAAAACATTCAGTACTTC. As protein: CASSWNRHEAKNIQYF. The genes are TRBV12-3 or TRBV12-4 and TRBJ2-4; the D is unclear. The CDR3 runs to 16 residues. V gave up 4 bases and J gave up 0 bases, with 13 bases separating them.

This clonotype was counted between two and nine times. The rearrangement uses TRBV3-1 and TRBJ1-2, with D perhaps TRBD1 (6 bases). This CDR3 contains 14 residues. Germline CDR1 is LGHDT and CDR2 is YNNKEL (reference sequence). V was pared by 4 bases and J by 4 bases, with 13 bases between. In DNA form, the CDR3 reads TGTGCCAGCAGCCCCCTATGGACAGCCTATGGCTACACCTTC. Its translation is CASSPLWTAYGYTF.

The sample holds many counts of this clonotype. The chain has TRBV3-1 and TRBJ2-7, with a tentative D call TRBD2 (6 bases). Germline CDR1 is LGHDT and CDR2 is YNNKEL (reference sequence). CDR3 length: 13 residues. Trimming pared 3 bases from V and 5 bases from J, leaving 11 bases between. The CDR3 DNA reads as TGTGCCAGCAGCCACGGGGGAATCAACGAGCAGTACTTC. Its translation is CASSHGGINEQYF.

This clonotype was found many times. The chain is built from TRBV7-3 and TRBJ2-3; D not resolved. CDR1 and CDR2 (germline): SGHTA, FQGTGA. The CDR3 covers 13 residues. V lost 4 bases and J 2 bases, leaving 7 bases between the germline ends. CDR3 protein: CASSSRPTDTQYF. The CDR3 coding sequence is TGTGCCAGCAGCTCCCGACCCACAGATACGCAGTATTTT. The variable domain in full, completed from reference TRBV7-3 and TRBJ2-3, reads GAGVSQTPSNKVTEKGKYVELRCDPISGHTALYWYRQSLGQGPEFLIYFQGTGAADDSGLPNDRFFAVRPEGSVSTLKIQRTERGDSAVYLCASSSRPTDTQYFGPGTRLTVL.

This chain joins TRBV27 and TRBJ1-5, with a weak D call TRBD1 (5 bases). The CDR3 is made up of 13 amino acids. The V and J ends lost 7 bases and 6 bases respectively, with 13 bases between them. Germline loops: CDR1 MNHEY, CDR2 SMNVEV (reference sequence). The CDR3 nucleotides are TGTGCCAGCACCGACAGTCCCGGTCAGCCCCAGCATTTT. Translating it yields CASTDSPGQPQHF.

There are a few counts of this clonotype. The gene calls are TRBV20-1 and TRBJ2-3; a weak D match, TRBD1 (6 bases). The germline V gene encodes CDR1 DFQATT and CDR2 SNEGSKA (reference sequence). CDR3 length equals 12 residues. V was cut by 7 bases and J by 4 bases, with 12 bases left in between. DNA of the CDR3: TGCAGTGTAACACAGGGAGCAGATACGCAGTATTTT. This gives the protein CSVTQGADTQYF.

This chain links TRBV12-3 or TRBV12-4 with TRBJ2-2; 7 nucleotides line up with TRBD2. J gave up 4 bases and V 5 bases, and 7 bases lay outside the gene matches. The CDR3 contains 15 residues. The CDR3 nucleotides read TGTGCCAGCAGTCCCCCCGGGAGGATCACCGGGGAGCTGTTTTTT. Amino acid sequence: CASSPPGRITGELFF.

The V and J genes are TRBV7-9 and TRBJ2-7; 10 bases map to TRBD1. The germline V gene encodes CDR1 SEHNR and CDR2 FQNEAQ (reference sequence). This CDR3 has 16 residues. With 1 base clipped from V and 3 bases from J, the junction kept 6 bases outside the gene matches. CDR3 in DNA: TGTGCCAGCAGCTTAGTAGGGCGGGACAGGGGCTACGAGCAGTACTTC. It encodes CASSLVGRDRGYEQYF. Full variable domain (remainder filled in from reference TRBV7-9 and TRBJ2-7): DTGVSQNPRHKITKRGQNVTFRCDPISEHNRLYWYRQTLGQGPEFLTYFQNEAQLEKSRLLSDRFSAERPKGSFSTLEIQRTEQGDSAMYLCASSLVGRDRGYEQYFGPGTRLTVT.

The sample holds a few counts of this clonotype. The CDR3 bases are TGTGCCAGCAGCTTGAAGCCCGACTATGGCTACACCTTC. Amino acids: CASSLKPDYGYTF. The chain has TRBV7-9 and TRBJ1-2; D call uncertain. Germline loops: CDR1 SEHNR, CDR2 FQNEAQ (reference sequence). CDR3 length: 13 residues. V was pared by 3 bases and J by 3 bases, with 8 bases between.

This clonotype was seen a handful of times. This chain joins TRBV9 and TRBJ2-1; TRBD2 matches 12 bases. The CDR3 contains 17 residues. V shed 3 bases and J 2 bases; nucleotides not matched to a gene: 6. From germline, CDR1 is SGDLS and CDR2 YYNGEE. CDR3 nucleotides: TGTGCCAGCAGCGGATCTAGCGGGGGGGCCACCTACAATGAGCAGTTCTTC. Translation: CASSGSSGGATYNEQFF.

In this sample, this clonotype turned up many times. This rearrangement joins TRBV12-3 or TRBV12-4 to TRBJ2-5; D is possibly TRBD1 or TRBD2 (6 bases each). V shed 4 bases and J shed 2 bases, with 11 bases lying between them. The CDR3 is 14 residues long. CDR3 protein: CASSYGGGQETQYF. DNA of the CDR3: TGTGCCAGCAGTTACGGAGGGGGACAAGAGACCCAGTACTTC.

The chain employs TRBV5-5 and TRBJ2-3, with unresolved D. The V gene's germline CDR1 is SGHKS and CDR2 YYEKEE (reference sequence). The ends were cut back, 4 bases at V and 5 bases at J, with 17 bases in the middle. This CDR3 is 15 amino acids long. CDR3 sequence: CASSLSLGFGDTQYF. CDR3 nucleotide sequence: TGTGCCAGCAGCCTCTCGCTTGGATTCGGAGATACGCAGTATTTT.

This clonotype was detected many times. The chain recombines TRBV10-3 with TRBJ1-2; 8 bases line up with TRBD1. The germline gives CDR1 ENHRY, CDR2 SYGVKD. The CDR3 consists of 14 residues. J lost 4 bases, V lost 5 bases, and 6 bases had no gene match. CDR3 sequence reads: CAISKDREAYGYTF. CDR3 sequence (DNA): TGTGCCATCAGTAAGGACAGGGAAGCCTATGGCTACACCTTC.

This clonotype showed up just a few times. The gene calls are TRBV28 and TRBJ2-1; 11 nucleotides agree with TRBD2. CDR1 and CDR2 from the germline V gene are MDHEN and SYDVKM. The V gene end was trimmed by 2 bases and the J gene end by 0 bases; junction bases not matched to a gene: 3. This CDR3 has 17 amino acids. The CDR3 coding sequence is TGTGCCAGCAGTTTACTAGCGGGAGGTCGCTCCTACAATGAGCAGTTCTTC. Its protein is CASSLLAGGRSYNEQFF.

This chain uses TRBV30 with TRBJ1-1; D remains ambiguous. Germline V lookup: CDR1 GTSNPN, CDR2 SVGIG (reference sequence). This CDR3 spans 14 amino acids. The V end lost 5 bases, the J end lost 0 bases, and 13 bases lay between the germline ends. CDR3 loop: CAWGSFPMNTEAFF. In DNA, the CDR3 is TGTGCCTGGGGATCCTTCCCCATGAACACTGAAGCTTTCTTT.

Many counts were recorded for this clonotype. This chain joins TRBV24-1 and TRBJ2-7; a possible D gene is TRBD2 (6 bases). Trimming shortened V by 5 bases and J by 6 bases, and 7 bases separated the two germline ends. Looked up from germline, CDR1 is KGHDR and CDR2 is SFDVKD. The CDR3 totals 11 residues. This CDR3 reads CATSAGGEQYF. Here the CDR3 DNA reads TGTGCCACCAGTGCCGGGGGCGAGCAGTACTTC.

Notes on this clonotype: A clone one base away is much larger, so this may be a read error. The chain employs TRBV14 and TRBJ1-3; D perhaps matches TRBD1 (5 bases). Germline values: CDR1 SGHDN, CDR2 FVKESK. This CDR3 comprises 14 residues. V was cut by 1 base and J by 2 bases, with 6 bases left in between. The CDR3, as DNA: TGTGCCAGCAGCCAAGTAGGGGCTGGAAACACCATATATTTT. It specifies CASSQVGAGNTIYF.

V gene TRBV19 combines with J gene TRBJ2-5; TRBD1 is a possible D gene (6 bases). The germline gives CDR1 LNHDA, CDR2 SQIVND (reference sequence). This CDR3 comprises 13 residues. V was cut by 5 bases and J by 6 bases, with 13 bases left in between. This CDR3 reads CASSPQGIQTQYF. CDR3 coding DNA: TGTGCCAGTAGTCCACAGGGTATACAGACCCAGTACTTC.

This clonotype has just a few counts. This rearrangement joins TRBV20-1 to TRBJ2-1; D assignment may be TRBD1 or TRBD2 (5 bases each). Germline CDR1 DFQATT, CDR2 SNEGSKA (reference sequence). V was trimmed by 6 bases and J by 8 bases, leaving 14 bases between them. CDR3 size: 12 residues. The CDR3 spells CSARLRGHEQFF. CDR3 coding DNA: TGCAGTGCCAGGCTGAGGGGACATGAGCAGTTCTTC.

This clonotype was detected ten times or more. The genes are TRBV2 and TRBJ1-5; 7 bases map to TRBD1. CDR1 SNHLY and CDR2 FYNNEI come from the germline V gene. The CDR3 contains 18 residues. The V and J ends lost 2 bases and 7 bases, in that order; junction bases with no gene match: 17. The CDR3: CASSELGVAGGAIQPQHF. As DNA, the CDR3 is TGTGCCAGCAGTGAATTAGGAGTGGCAGGGGGAGCGATCCAGCCCCAGCATTTT.

This clonotype has ten or more counts. V and J are TRBV15 and TRBJ2-3; 11 positions agree with TRBD2. CDR3 length: 19 amino acids. The V gene end was trimmed by 8 bases and the J gene end by 0 bases; junction bases not matched to a gene: 16. Per germline, CDR1 LNHNV and CDR2 YYDKDF (reference sequence). CDR3 DNA sequence: TGTGCCACCTTCCCCGGACGACTAGCGGGGATTTCTAGCACAGATACGCAGTATTTT. Its protein is CATFPGRLAGISSTDTQYF.

There are a few counts of this clonotype. The rearrangement links TRBV7-6 to TRBJ2-7; D is possibly TRBD2 (6 bases). The V end lost 1 base, the J end lost 9 bases, and 16 bases lay between the germline ends. Germline V CDR1 and CDR2: SGHVS, FNYEAQ. This CDR3 has 14 residues. The CDR3 is CASSLGGSGLGQYF. The CDR3 coding sequence is TGTGCCAGCAGCTTAGGGGGTAGCGGACTTGGGCAGTACTTC.

The rearrangement links TRBV6-6 to TRBJ2-2; 9 nucleotides line up with TRBD2. J gave up 2 bases and V 7 bases, and 5 bases lay outside the gene matches. Per germline, CDR1 MNHNY and CDR2 SVGAGI (reference sequence). The CDR3 runs 15 residues. CDR3 residues: CASKWLAGNTGELFF. The CDR3 DNA is TGTGCCAGCAAATGGCTAGCGGGAAACACCGGGGAGCTGTTTTTT.

The J gene is TRBJ1-1, the V gene TRBV28; unclear D gene. Germline V gene lookup returns CDR1 MDHEN and CDR2 SYDVKM. The CDR3 length is 14 residues. With 1 base removed from V and 4 bases from J, the gap between germline ends came to 10 bases. DNA for the CDR3: TGTGCCAGCAGTTTATTGCGACGGATCACTGAAGCTTTCTTT. Its protein product is CASSLLRRITEAFF.